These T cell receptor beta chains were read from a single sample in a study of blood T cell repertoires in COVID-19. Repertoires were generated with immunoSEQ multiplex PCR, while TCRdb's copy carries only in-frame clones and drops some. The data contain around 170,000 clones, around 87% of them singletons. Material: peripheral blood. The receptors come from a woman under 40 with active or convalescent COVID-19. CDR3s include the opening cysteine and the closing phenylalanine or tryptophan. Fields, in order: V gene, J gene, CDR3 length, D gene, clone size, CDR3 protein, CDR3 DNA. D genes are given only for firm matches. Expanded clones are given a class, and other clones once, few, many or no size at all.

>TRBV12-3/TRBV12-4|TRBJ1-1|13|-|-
CASRLTSGTEAFF
TGTGCCAGCAGGCTCACCTCCGGGACTGAAGCTTTCTTT
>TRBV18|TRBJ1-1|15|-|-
CASSRLPARDTEAFF
TGTGCCAGCTCCCGACTCCCCGCGAGGGACACTGAAGCTTTCTTT
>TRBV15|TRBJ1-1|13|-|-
CATSRQGNTEAFF
TGTGCCACCAGCAGGCAGGGTAACACTGAAGCTTTCTTT
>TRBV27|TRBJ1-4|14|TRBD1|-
CASRRTGAYEKLFF
TGTGCCAGCAGGAGGACAGGGGCTTATGAAAAACTGTTTTTT
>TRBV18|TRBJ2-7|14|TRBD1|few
CASSPGTGMLEQYF
TGTGCCAGCTCACCCGGGACAGGGATGTTGGAGCAGTACTTC
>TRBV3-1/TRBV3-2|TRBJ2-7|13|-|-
CASSRYGSGEQYF
TGTGCCAGCAGCCGGTACGGAAGCGGCGAGCAGTACTTC
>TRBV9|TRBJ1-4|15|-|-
CASSVGQGTNEKLFF
TGTGCCAGCAGCGTAGGTCAGGGAACTAATGAAAAACTGTTTTTT
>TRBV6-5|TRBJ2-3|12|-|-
CASRPYGDTQYF
TGTGCCAGCAGGCCATACGGAGATACGCAGTATTTT
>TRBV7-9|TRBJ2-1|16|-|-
CASSLFPSPRLNEQFF
TGTGCCAGCAGCTTATTTCCTAGCCCGCGTTTGAATGAGCAGTTCTTC
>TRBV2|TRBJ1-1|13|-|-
CATSYSPWTEAFF
TGTGCCACCAGCTACAGCCCTTGGACTGAAGCTTTCTTT
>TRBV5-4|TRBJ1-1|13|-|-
CASSRSGETEAFF
TGTGCCAGCAGTAGATCAGGGGAAACTGAAGCTTTCTTT
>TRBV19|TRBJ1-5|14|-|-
CASSKPGFLQPQHF
TGTGCCAGTAGTAAGCCGGGGTTTCTTCAGCCCCAGCATTTT
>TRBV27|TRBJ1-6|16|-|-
CASSFAGLSYNSPLHF
TGTGCCAGCAGTTTTGCAGGGCTCTCCTATAATTCACCCCTCCACTTT
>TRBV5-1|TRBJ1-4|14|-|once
CASSTRGMNEKLFF
TGCGCCAGCAGCACCAGGGGCATGAATGAAAAACTGTTTTTT
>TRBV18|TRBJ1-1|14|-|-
CASSPAEGGTEAFF
TGTGCCAGCTCACCAGCAGAGGGGGGGACTGAAGCTTTCTTT
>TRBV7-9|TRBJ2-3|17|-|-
CASSPPLARQVEDTQYF
TGTGCCAGCAGCCCTCCTCTAGCGAGGCAGGTGGAGGATACGCAGTATTTT
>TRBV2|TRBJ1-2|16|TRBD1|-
CASSAVQTGRDYGYTF
TGTGCCAGCAGTGCGGTTCAGACAGGGCGGGACTATGGCTACACCTTC
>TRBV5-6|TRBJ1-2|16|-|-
CASRNLTVGLFYGYTF
TGTGCCAGCAGAAACCTCACAGTGGGCCTTTTCTATGGCTACACCTTC
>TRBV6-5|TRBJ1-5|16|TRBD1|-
CASSLQGELSNQPQHF
TGTGCCAGCAGTTTACAGGGGGAGCTTAGCAATCAGCCCCAGCATTTT
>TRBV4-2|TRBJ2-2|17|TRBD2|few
CASSQALAGGNTGELFF
TGTGCCAGCAGCCAAGCACTAGCGGGGGGCAACACCGGGGAGCTGTTTTTT
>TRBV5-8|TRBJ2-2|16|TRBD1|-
CASRPGQGSNTGELFF
TGTGCCAGCAGACCGGGACAGGGGTCGAACACCGGGGAGCTGTTTTTT
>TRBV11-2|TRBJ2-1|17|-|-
CASSLGRAASSYNEQFF
TGTGCCAGCAGCTTAGGTCGAGCGGCAAGCTCCTACAATGAGCAGTTCTTC
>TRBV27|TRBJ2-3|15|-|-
CASSFSYPRTDTQYF
TGTGCCAGCAGTTTCAGTTATCCCCGCACAGATACGCAGTATTTT
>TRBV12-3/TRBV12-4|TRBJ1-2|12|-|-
CASRTGRDGYTF
TGTGCCAGCAGGACCGGGAGGGACGGCTACACCTTC
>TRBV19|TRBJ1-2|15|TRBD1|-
CASSIPGTASYGYTF
TGTGCCAGTAGTATACCCGGGACAGCAAGCTATGGCTACACCTTC
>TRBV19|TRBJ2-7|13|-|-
CASSIVPDYEQYF
TGTGCCAGTAGTATAGTCCCAGATTACGAGCAGTACTTC
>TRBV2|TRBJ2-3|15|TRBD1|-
CASSPQGPGKNTQYF
TGTGCCAGCAGTCCACAGGGGCCCGGAAAGAATACGCAGTATTTT
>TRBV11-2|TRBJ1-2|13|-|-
CASSHRADYGYTF
TGTGCCAGCAGCCACAGGGCCGATTATGGCTACACCTTC
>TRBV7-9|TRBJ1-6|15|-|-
CASSLGDTHNSPLHF
TGTGCCAGCAGCTTGGGGGACACTCATAATTCACCCCTCCACTTT
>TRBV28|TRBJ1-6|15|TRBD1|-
CASRRQGVGNSPLHF
TGTGCCAGCAGGAGGCAGGGGGTTGGGAATTCACCCCTCCACTTT
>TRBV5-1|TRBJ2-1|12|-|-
CASSWAGYEQFF
TGCGCCAGCAGTTGGGCGGGCTATGAGCAGTTCTTC
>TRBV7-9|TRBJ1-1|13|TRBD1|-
CASSSGQGRGAFF
TGTGCCAGCAGTTCGGGACAGGGAAGGGGAGCTTTCTTT
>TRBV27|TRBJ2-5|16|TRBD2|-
CASSLSASGSRQTQYF
TGTGCCAGCAGTTTATCCGCTAGCGGGAGTCGACAGACCCAGTACTTC
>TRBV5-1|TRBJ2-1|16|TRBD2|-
CASSLRTSGRTNEQFF
TGCGCCAGCAGTCTACGGACTAGCGGGAGAACCAATGAGCAGTTCTTC
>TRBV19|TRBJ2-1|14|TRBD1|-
CASSRDRGDNEQFF
TGTGCCAGTAGCCGGGACAGGGGGGACAATGAGCAGTTCTTC
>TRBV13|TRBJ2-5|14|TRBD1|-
CASSLWDREETQYF
TGTGCCAGCAGCTTATGGGACAGGGAAGAGACCCAGTACTTC
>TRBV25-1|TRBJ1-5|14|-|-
CASSDPGSNQPQHF
TGTGCCAGCAGTGACCCCGGGAGCAATCAGCCCCAGCATTTT
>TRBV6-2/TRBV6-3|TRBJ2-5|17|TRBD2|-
CASSYPFGSGTQETQYF
TGTGCCAGCAGTTACCCATTCGGAAGCGGGACCCAAGAGACCCAGTACTTC
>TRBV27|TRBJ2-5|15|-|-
CASTPFLGVKETQYF
TGTGCCAGCACCCCCTTTTTAGGGGTTAAAGAGACCCAGTACTTC
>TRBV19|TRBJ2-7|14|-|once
CASSIVGRGYEQYF
TGTGCCAGTAGTATAGTAGGCAGAGGATACGAGCAGTACTTC
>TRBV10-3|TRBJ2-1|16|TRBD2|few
CAISVEVLAGGGGQFF
TGTGCCATCAGTGTGGAGGTTCTAGCGGGAGGAGGTGGGCAGTTCTTC
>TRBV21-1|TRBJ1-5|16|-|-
CASSKLDREGDQPQHF
TGTGCCAGCAGCAAACTGGACAGGGAGGGCGATCAGCCCCAGCATTTT
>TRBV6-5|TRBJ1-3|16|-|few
CASSSPAVASGNTIYF
TGTGCCAGCAGTTCCCCCGCGGTGGCCTCTGGAAACACCATATATTTT
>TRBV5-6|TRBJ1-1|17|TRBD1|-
CASSLDRGREMNTEAFF
TGTGCCAGCAGCTTGGACAGGGGGAGAGAAATGAACACTGAAGCTTTCTTT
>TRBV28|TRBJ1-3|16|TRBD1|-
CASSPLVGQGGNTIYF
TGTGCCAGCAGTCCCCTGGTGGGACAGGGAGGGAACACCATATATTTT
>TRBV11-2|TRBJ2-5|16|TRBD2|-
CASSYGLAGAQETQYF
TGTGCCAGCAGCTATGGACTAGCGGGGGCCCAAGAGACCCAGTACTTC
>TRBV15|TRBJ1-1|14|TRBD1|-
CATSRDRGTGVSRF
TGTGCCACCAGCAGAGATCGGGGGACAGGGGTTTCACGATTT
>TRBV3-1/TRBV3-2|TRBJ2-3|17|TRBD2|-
CASSPRLAGESTDTQYF
TGTGCCAGCAGCCCTCGACTAGCGGGGGAGAGCACAGATACGCAGTATTTT
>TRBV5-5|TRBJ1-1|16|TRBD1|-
CASSFTGTGFLTEAFF
TGTGCCAGCAGCTTTACCGGGACAGGGTTCCTCACTGAAGCTTTCTTT
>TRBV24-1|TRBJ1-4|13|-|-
CATSDYTGQKLFF
TGTGCCACCAGTGATTACACAGGGCAAAAACTGTTTTTT
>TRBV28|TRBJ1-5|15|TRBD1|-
CASSFSGQKFTPQHF
TGTGCCAGCAGTTTCTCGGGACAGAAGTTTACGCCCCAGCATTTT
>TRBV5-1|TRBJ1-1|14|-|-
CASSLAGGNTEAFF
TGCGCCAGCAGCTTGGCGGGGGGGAACACTGAAGCTTTCTTT
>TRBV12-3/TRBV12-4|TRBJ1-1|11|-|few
CASRMTDEAFF
TGTGCCAGCAGGATGACAGATGAAGCTTTCTTT